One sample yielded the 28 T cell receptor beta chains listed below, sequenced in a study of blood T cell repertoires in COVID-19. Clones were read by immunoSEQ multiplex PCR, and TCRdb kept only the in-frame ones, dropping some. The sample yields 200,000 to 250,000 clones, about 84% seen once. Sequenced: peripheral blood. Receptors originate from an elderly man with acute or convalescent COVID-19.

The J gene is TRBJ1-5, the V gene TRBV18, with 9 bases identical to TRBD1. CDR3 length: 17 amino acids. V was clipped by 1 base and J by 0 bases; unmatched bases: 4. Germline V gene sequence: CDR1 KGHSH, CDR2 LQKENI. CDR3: CASSPLGTGYSNQPQHF. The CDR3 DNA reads TGTGCCAGCTCACCACTAGGGACAGGGTATAGCAATCAGCCCCAGCATTTT.

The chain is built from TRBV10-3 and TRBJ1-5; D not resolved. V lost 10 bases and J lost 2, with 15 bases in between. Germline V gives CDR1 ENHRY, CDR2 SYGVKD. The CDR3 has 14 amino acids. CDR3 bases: TGTGCCACCTCAGTAGGAGGAGGCAATCAGCCCCAGCATTTT. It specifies CATSVGGGNQPQHF.

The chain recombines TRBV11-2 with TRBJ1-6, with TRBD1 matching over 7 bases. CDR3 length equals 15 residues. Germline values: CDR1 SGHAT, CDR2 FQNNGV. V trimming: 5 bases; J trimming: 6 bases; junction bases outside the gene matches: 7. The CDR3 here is CASSTGQDGNSPLHF. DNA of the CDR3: TGTGCCAGCAGCACAGGACAGGACGGTAATTCACCCCTCCACTTT.

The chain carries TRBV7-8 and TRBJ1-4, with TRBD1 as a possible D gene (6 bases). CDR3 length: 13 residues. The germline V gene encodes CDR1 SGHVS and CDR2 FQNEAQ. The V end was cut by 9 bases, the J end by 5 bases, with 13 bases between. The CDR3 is CASSQGVNEKLFF. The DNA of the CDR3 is TGTGCCAGTTCACAGGGAGTCAATGAAAAACTGTTTTTT.

The CDR3 nucleotides are TGTGCCAGCAGCCAAAGGCCAAGCGGGAGGTCGTTGAGGGAGCAGTACTTC. Translation: CASSQRPSGRSLREQYF. The V call is TRBV3-1 (or the pseudogene TRBV3-2), the J call TRBJ2-7; 9 bases are shared with TRBD2. Germline V gene data show CDR1 as LGHDT and CDR2 as YNNKEL (reference sequence). The CDR3 is made up of 17 amino acids. Trimming at V came to 2 bases and at J to 7 bases, leaving 15 bases not matched to a gene.

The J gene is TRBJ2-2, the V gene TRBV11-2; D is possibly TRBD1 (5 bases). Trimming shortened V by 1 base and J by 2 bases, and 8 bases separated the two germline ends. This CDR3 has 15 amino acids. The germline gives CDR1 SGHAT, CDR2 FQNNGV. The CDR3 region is CASSLGTPNTGELFF. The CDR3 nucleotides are TGTGCCAGCAGCTTAGGGACACCAAACACCGGGGAGCTGTTTTTT.

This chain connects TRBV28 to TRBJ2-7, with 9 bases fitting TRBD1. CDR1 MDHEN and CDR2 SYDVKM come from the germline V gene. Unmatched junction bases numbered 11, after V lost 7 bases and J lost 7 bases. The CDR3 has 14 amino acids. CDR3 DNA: TGTGCCAGCACCAGGTGGGGGACAGGGCGGGAGCAGTACTTC. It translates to CASTRWGTGREQYF. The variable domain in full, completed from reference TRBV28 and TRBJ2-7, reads DVKVTQSSRYLVKRTGEKVFLECVQDMDHENMFWYRQDPGLGLRLIYFSYDVKMKEKGDIPEGYSVSREKKERFSLILESASTNQTSMYLCASTRWGTGREQYFGPGTRLTVT.

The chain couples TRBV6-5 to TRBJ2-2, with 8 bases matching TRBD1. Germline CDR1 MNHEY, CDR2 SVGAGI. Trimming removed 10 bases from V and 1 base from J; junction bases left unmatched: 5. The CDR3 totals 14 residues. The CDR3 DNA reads TGTGCCACCAAGACAGGGGTGAACACCGGGGAGCTGTTTTTT. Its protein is CATKTGVNTGELFF.

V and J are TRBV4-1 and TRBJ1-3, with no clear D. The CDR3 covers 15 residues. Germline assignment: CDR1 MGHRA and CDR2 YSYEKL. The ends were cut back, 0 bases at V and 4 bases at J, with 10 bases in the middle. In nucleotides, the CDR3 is TGCGCCAGCAGCCAAGATCGGGTTTGGGGAAACACCATATATTTT. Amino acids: CASSQDRVWGNTIYF.

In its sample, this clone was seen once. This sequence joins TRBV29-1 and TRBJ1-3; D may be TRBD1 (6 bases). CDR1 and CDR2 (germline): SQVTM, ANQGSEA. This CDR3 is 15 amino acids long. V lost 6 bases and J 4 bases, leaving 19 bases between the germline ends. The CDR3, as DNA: TGCAGCGTGTGGAATTCCGGGACAACCGGAAACACCATATATTTT. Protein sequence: CSVWNSGTTGNTIYF.

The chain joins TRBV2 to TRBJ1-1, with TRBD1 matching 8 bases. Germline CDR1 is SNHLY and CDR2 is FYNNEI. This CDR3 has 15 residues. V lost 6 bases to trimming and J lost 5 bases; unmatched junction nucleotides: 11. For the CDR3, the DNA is TGTGCCAGCAGGACCGATGGACAGGGAGGGACTGAAGCTTTCTTT. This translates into CASRTDGQGGTEAFF.

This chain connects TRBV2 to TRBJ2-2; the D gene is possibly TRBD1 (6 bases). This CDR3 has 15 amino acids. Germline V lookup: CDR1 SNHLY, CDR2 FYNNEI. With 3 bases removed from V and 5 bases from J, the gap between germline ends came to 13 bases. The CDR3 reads CASSEIRTETGELFF. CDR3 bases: TGTGCCAGCAGTGAGATAAGGACAGAAACCGGGGAGCTGTTTTTT.

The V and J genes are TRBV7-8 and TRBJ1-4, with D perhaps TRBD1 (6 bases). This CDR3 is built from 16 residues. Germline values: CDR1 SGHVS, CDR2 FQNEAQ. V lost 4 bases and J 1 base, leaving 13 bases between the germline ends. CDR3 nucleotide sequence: TGTGCCAGCAGCTATAGCACAGGGAGAACTAATGAAAAACTGTTTTTT. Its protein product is CASSYSTGRTNEKLFF.

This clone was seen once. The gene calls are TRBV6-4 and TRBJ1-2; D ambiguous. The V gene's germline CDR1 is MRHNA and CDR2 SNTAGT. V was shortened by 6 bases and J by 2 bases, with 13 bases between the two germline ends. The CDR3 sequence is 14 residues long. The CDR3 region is CASSQEAENYGYTF. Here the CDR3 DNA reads TGTGCCAGCAGCCAAGAGGCCGAGAACTATGGCTACACCTTC.

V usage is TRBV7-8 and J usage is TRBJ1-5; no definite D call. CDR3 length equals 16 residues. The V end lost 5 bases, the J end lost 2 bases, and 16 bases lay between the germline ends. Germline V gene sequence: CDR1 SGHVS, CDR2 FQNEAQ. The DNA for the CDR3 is TGTGCCAGCAGCCCAGGACGGGGTAAGGGCAATCAGCCCCAGCATTTT. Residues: CASSPGRGKGNQPQHF.

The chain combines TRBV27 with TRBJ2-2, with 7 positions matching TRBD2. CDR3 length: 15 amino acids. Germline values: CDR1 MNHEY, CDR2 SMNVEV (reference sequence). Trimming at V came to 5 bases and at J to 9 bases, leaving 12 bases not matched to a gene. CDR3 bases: TGTGCCAGCAGTGCGGTAGCGGGTGGGCACCGGGAGCTGTTTTTT. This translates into CASSAVAGGHRELFF.

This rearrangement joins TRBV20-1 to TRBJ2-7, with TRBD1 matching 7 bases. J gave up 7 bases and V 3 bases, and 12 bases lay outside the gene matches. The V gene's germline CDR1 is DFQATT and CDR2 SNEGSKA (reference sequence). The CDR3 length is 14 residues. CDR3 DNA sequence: TGCAGTGCTAGTGAGACAGGGCCCTTTAGTGAGCAGTACTTC. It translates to CSASETGPFSEQYF.

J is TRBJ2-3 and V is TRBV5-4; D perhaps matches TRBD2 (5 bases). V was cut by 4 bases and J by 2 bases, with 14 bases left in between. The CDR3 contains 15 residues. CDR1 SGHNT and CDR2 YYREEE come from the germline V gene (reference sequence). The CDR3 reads CASSLAPVDTDTQYF. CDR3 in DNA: TGTGCCAGCAGCCTAGCCCCAGTCGACACAGATACGCAGTATTTT.

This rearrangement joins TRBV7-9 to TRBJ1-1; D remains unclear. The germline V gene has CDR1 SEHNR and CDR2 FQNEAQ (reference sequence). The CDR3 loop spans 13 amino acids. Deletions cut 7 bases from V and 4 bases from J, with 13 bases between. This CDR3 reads CASTLGGSTEAFF. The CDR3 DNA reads TGTGCCAGCACCTTGGGAGGGAGCACTGAAGCTTTCTTT.

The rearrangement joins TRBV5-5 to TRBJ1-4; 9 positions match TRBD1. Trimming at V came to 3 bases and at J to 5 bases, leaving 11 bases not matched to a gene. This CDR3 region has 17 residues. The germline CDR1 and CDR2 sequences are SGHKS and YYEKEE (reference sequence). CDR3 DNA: TGTGCCAGCAGCTCGCCCGGAACCGGGACAGGGAATGAAAAACTGTTTTTT. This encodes CASSSPGTGTGNEKLFF.

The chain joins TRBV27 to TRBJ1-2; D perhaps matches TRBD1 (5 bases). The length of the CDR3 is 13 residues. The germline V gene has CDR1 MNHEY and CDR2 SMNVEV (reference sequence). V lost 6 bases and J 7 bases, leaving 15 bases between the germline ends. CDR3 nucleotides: TGTGCCAGCAGCCTGCCCGGGGGGATTGGCTACACCTTC. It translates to CASSLPGGIGYTF.

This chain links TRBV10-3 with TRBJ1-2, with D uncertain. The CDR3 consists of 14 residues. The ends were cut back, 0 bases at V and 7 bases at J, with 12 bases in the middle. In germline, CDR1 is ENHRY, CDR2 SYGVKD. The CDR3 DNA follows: TGTGCCATCAGTGAGTCGCTTCCAGGATCTGGCTACACCTTC. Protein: CAISESLPGSGYTF.

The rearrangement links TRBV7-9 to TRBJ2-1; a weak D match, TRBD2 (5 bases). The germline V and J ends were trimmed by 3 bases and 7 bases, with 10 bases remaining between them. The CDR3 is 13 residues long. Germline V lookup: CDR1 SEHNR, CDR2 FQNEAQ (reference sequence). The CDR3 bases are TGTGCCAGCAGCTTGGAGGTTCAGAATGAGCAGTTCTTC. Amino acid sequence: CASSLEVQNEQFF.

The CDR3 here is CASSWGRPYEQYF. The CDR3 DNA is TGTGCCAGCAGTTGGGGCAGGCCCTACGAGCAGTACTTC. This chain links TRBV6-5 with TRBJ2-7; tentatively, D is TRBD1 (5 bases). V shed 4 bases and J shed 2 bases, with 9 bases lying between them. Germline CDR1 is MNHEY and CDR2 is SVGAGI. The CDR3 is 13 residues long.

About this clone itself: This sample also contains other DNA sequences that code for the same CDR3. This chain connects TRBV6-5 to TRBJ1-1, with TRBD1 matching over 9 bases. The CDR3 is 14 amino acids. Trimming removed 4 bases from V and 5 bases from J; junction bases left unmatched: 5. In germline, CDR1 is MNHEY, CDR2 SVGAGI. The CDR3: CASSLTGGRTEAFF. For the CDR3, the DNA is TGTGCCAGCAGTTTAACAGGGGGCCGGACTGAAGCTTTCTTT.

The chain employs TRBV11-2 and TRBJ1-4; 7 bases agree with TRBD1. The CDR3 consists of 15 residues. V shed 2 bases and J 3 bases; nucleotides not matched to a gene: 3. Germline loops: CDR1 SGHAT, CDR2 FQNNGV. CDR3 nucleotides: TGTGCCAGCAGCTTATTCAGGGGGGCTAATGAAAAACTGTTTTTT. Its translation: CASSLFRGANEKLFF.

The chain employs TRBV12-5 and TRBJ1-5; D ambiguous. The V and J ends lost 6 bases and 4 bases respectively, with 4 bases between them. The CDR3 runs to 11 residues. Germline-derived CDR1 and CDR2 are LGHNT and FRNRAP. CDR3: CASGPNQPQHF. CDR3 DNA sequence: TGTGCTAGTGGCCCTAATCAGCCCCAGCATTTT.

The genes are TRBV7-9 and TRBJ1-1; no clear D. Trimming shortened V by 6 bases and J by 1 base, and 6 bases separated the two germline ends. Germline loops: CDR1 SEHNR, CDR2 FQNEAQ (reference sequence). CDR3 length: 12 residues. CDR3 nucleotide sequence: TGTGCCAGCAGACACGAGAACACTGAAGCTTTCTTT. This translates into CASRHENTEAFF.